Described below is a single TCR beta chain sequence and its context. Measured with immunoSEQ multiplex PCR; TCRdb has only the in-frame clones, and not every one. The sample lists 300,000 to 350,000 clones, 90% occurring once. This sample is part of a study of blood T cell repertoires in COVID-19. Grouping used clinical history reported by participants in a survey and questionnaire. This receptor was obtained from a woman aged 25 to 45 who had been exposed to COVID-19. Material: PBMCs or T cells enriched from blood (not recorded which).

The CDR3 nucleotides read TGTGCCAGCAGTCGCGGGGGGGGCTGGTATGGCTACACCTTC. Amino acid sequence: CASSRGGGWYGYTF. The chain recombines TRBV2 with TRBJ1-2, with D perhaps matching TRBD1 (6 bases). Trimming cost V 5 bases and J 5 bases, with 15 bases left between them. The CDR3 runs to 14 residues. Germline V gene sequence: CDR1 SNHLY, CDR2 FYNNEI.